Listed here are 2 T cell receptor beta chains from one sample, sequenced in a study of blood T cell repertoires in COVID-19. TCRdb's copy holds only in-frame clones and misses some; the assay was immunoSEQ multiplex PCR. The table lists fewer than 150,000 clones, 84% of them singletons. Sequencing was carried out using peripheral blood. The receptors were gathered from a human donor in a cohort sampled during active COVID-19.

The genes are TRBV4-2 and TRBJ2-7; TRBD2 matches at 13 bases. Germline V CDR1 and CDR2: LGHNA, YNFKEQ. With 1 base clipped from V and 3 bases from J, the junction kept 3 bases outside the gene matches. The CDR3 contains 16 residues. CDR3 in DNA: TGTGCCAGCAGCCAAGGGACTAGCGGGGGAGTCTACGAGCAGTACTTC. Protein sequence: CASSQGTSGGVYEQYF.

The V and J genes are TRBV5-1 and TRBJ1-3, with TRBD1 identical over 7 bases. The CDR3 consists of 16 residues. Germline V gene data show CDR1 as SGHRS and CDR2 as YFSETQ. V lost 1 base to trimming and J lost 3 bases; unmatched junction nucleotides: 7. Here the CDR3 DNA reads TGCGCCAGCAGCTTGCGCGCCAGGGGGAATGGAAACACCATATATTTT. Its protein product is CASSLRARGNGNTIYF. Full variable domain (outside the CDR3, taken from reference TRBV5-1 and TRBJ1-3): KAGVTQTPRYLIKTRGQQVTLSCSPISGHRSVSWYQQTPGQGLQFLFEYFSETQRNKGNFPGRFSGRQFSNSRSEMNVSTLELGDSALYLCASSLRARGNGNTIYFGEGSWLTVV.